This is a list of T cell receptor beta chains from one sample in a study of blood T cell repertoires in COVID-19. Some clones are missing from TCRdb's copy, which holds only in-frame ones; the method was immunoSEQ multiplex PCR. The table has about 170,000 clones, more than 75% seen once. The sequenced sample was peripheral blood. These receptors came from a man between 65 and 85 years old with acute or convalescent COVID-19. CDR3s include the opening cysteine and the closing phenylalanine or tryptophan. The order of the fields is J gene, V gene, D gene, CDR3 length, clone size, CDR3 protein, CDR3 DNA. A D gene is named only where the DNA matches it firmly. A clone size is listed for some rows: how often the clone was seen (once, few, many), or a class if it is expanded.

TRBJ1-1	TRBV5-1	TRBD1	14	few	CASSPGTGRTEAFF	TGCGCCAGCAGCCCGGGGACAGGGCGAACTGAAGCTTTCTTT
TRBJ2-7	TRBV11-2	NA	14	NA	CASSLGRQVYEQYF	TGTGCCAGCAGCTTAGGCCGACAGGTCTACGAGCAGTACTTC
TRBJ2-7	TRBV15	NA	14	NA	CATSLRQTDYEQYF	TGTGCCACCAGCTTACGACAGACCGACTACGAGCAGTACTTC
TRBJ1-2	TRBV7-7	NA	12	NA	CASSFSGYGYTF	TGTGCTAGCAGCTTTTCAGGGTACGGCTACACCTTC
TRBJ1-2	TRBV30	NA	17	NA	CAWNPSGTPWMGYGYTF	TGTGCCTGGAACCCCTCCGGGACACCCTGGATGGGCTATGGCTACACCTTC
TRBJ1-5	TRBV21-1	NA	18	NA	CASSKDRTGRICNQPQHF	TGTGCCAGCAGCAAAGATCGGACAGGGAGAATTTGCAATCAGCCCCAGCATTTT
TRBJ2-7	TRBV16	NA	11	NA	CASSREWEQYF	TGTGCCAGCAGCCGAGAGTGGGAGCAGTACTTC
TRBJ1-1	TRBV16	NA	14	NA	CASSQYGGNTEAFF	TGTGCCAGCAGCCAATACGGCGGTAACACTGAAGCTTTCTTT
TRBJ1-2	TRBV20-1	NA	12	NA	CSASREGGGYTF	TGCAGTGCTAGTCGGGAGGGGGGCGGCTACACCTTC
TRBJ1-2	TRBV4-3	NA	15	NA	CASSQDGASDYGYTF	TGCGCCAGCAGCCAAGATGGGGCTTCTGACTATGGCTACACCTTC
TRBJ2-3	TRBV2	TRBD1	13	once	CASSEDRPDTQYF	TGTGCCAGCAGTGAGGACAGGCCAGATACGCAGTATTTT
TRBJ2-3	TRBV6-2/TRBV6-3	TRBD1	14	NA	CASSRDRRTDTQYF	TGTGCCAGCAGCAGGGACAGGCGCACAGATACGCAGTATTTT
TRBJ1-1	TRBV19	TRBD1	15	NA	CASSDRGRVDTEAFF	TGTGCCAGTAGTGACAGGGGGCGTGTGGACACTGAAGCTTTCTTT
TRBJ1-6	TRBV5-6	TRBD1	14	NA	CASSRDRANSPLHF	TGTGCCAGCAGCCGCGACAGGGCGAATTCACCCCTCCACTTT
TRBJ2-6	TRBV7-2	NA	18	NA	CASSLESNPFGGANVLTF	TGTGCCAGCAGCTTAGAATCCAACCCCTTCGGTGGGGCCAACGTCCTGACTTTC
TRBJ2-6	TRBV19	NA	17	few	CASSMRQIRSGANVLTF	TGTGCCAGTAGTATGAGGCAGATACGCTCTGGGGCCAACGTCCTGACTTTC
TRBJ1-4	TRBV7-6	NA	13	NA	CASSATAREKLFF	TGTGCCAGCAGCGCGACAGCTCGAGAAAAACTGTTTTTT
TRBJ1-5	TRBV10-3	NA	12	once	CAISEAGRPQHF	TGTGCCATCAGTGAGGCGGGTAGGCCCCAGCATTTT
TRBJ2-7	TRBV5-4	TRBD2	14	NA	CASSSSGGPYEQYF	TGTGCCAGCAGCTCCAGCGGGGGGCCATACGAGCAGTACTTC
TRBJ1-1	TRBV30	TRBD1	13	NA	CAWTKTGGTEAFF	TGTGCCTGGACGAAGACAGGGGGCACTGAAGCTTTCTTT
TRBJ1-2	TRBV25-1	NA	12	NA	CASSGEREGYTF	TGTGCCAGCAGTGGTGAAAGGGAGGGCTACACCTTC
TRBJ1-5	TRBV7-9	NA	12	NA	CASSLQGGPQHF	TGTGCCAGCAGCTTACAGGGAGGGCCCCAGCATTTT
TRBJ1-6	TRBV7-8	NA	15	few	CASSLGGVGNSPLHF	TGTGCCAGCAGCCTTGGGGGGGTGGGAAATTCACCCCTCCACTTT
TRBJ2-5	TRBV21-1	NA	17	NA	CASSKVAGGPTGETQYF	TGTGCCAGCAGCAAAGTTGCGGGAGGGCCGACTGGAGAGACCCAGTACTTC
TRBJ1-1	TRBV7-6	TRBD1	19	NA	CASSRLRDREMSVTTEAFF	TGTGCCAGCAGCCGATTACGGGACAGGGAGATGAGCGTTACCACTGAAGCTTTCTTT
TRBJ1-4	TRBV5-1	TRBD1	15	NA	CASSLEGQGNEKLFF	TGCGCCAGCAGCTTGGAGGGACAGGGGAATGAAAAACTGTTTTTT
TRBJ1-2	TRBV6-1	NA	12	NA	CASSEEGHLSTF	TGTGCCAGCAGTGAAGAGGGACACCTGAGCACCTTC
TRBJ2-7	TRBV5-4	TRBD2	18	NA	CASSKWTSGSHGGYEQYF	TGTGCCAGCAGCAAGTGGACTAGCGGGAGTCATGGGGGCTACGAGCAGTACTTC
TRBJ1-6	TRBV6-5	TRBD1	14	NA	CASTLTGGNSPLHF	TGTGCCAGCACTCTGACAGGGGGTAATTCACCCCTCCACTTT
TRBJ1-1	TRBV30	TRBD1	13	NA	CAWRPEGATEAFF	TGTGCCTGGAGGCCCGAGGGGGCCACTGAAGCTTTCTTT
TRBJ1-6	TRBV7-2	NA	15	NA	CASRKQVLGNSPLHF	TGTGCCAGCAGAAAACAGGTTCTCGGGAATTCACCCCTCCACTTT
TRBJ1-1	TRBV11-2	NA	15	NA	CASSPRTQEATEAFF	TGTGCCAGCAGCCCAAGGACCCAGGAGGCCACTGAAGCTTTCTTT
TRBJ1-1	TRBV5-1	TRBD1	14	NA	CASSLEGGHTEAFF	TGCGCCAGCAGCTTAGAAGGGGGCCACACTGAAGCTTTCTTT
TRBJ2-6	TRBV3-1/TRBV3-2	TRBD2	19	NA	CASSQDSVAGGLGANVLTF	TGTGCCAGCAGCCAAGATAGCGTAGCGGGGGGGCTTGGGGCCAACGTCCTGACTTTC
TRBJ2-7	TRBV7-3	NA	13	NA	CASSLRDAYEQYF	TGTGCCAGCAGCTTAAGAGATGCCTACGAGCAGTACTTC
TRBJ2-3	TRBV19	NA	16	NA	CASTTMEGPGTDTQYF	TGTGCCAGTACCACTATGGAGGGGCCAGGCACAGATACGCAGTATTTT
TRBJ2-5	TRBV3-1/TRBV3-2	TRBD2	14	NA	CASSQQWGGETQYF	TGTGCCAGCAGCCAACAGTGGGGAGGGGAGACCCAGTACTTC
TRBJ1-5	TRBV5-5	NA	13	NA	CASSFQGDQPQHF	TGTGCCAGCAGCTTTCAAGGGGATCAGCCCCAGCATTTT
TRBJ2-1	TRBV10-2	TRBD1	16	NA	CASSSPGRGLVNEQFF	TGCGCCAGCAGTTCCCCGGGCAGGGGGCTCGTCAATGAGCAGTTCTTC
TRBJ1-1	TRBV28	NA	14	NA	CASSLHLISTEAFF	TGTGCCAGCAGCCTTCACCTCATCAGCACTGAAGCTTTCTTT
TRBJ1-5	TRBV9	NA	14	NA	CASSVGGLNQPQHF	TGTGCCAGCAGCGTAGGCGGCCTCAATCAGCCCCAGCATTTT
TRBJ1-2	TRBV28	NA	15	NA	CASTESDRANYGYTF	TGTGCCAGCACCGAATCCGACCGGGCTAACTATGGCTACACCTTC
TRBJ2-5	TRBV28	TRBD2	16	once	CASRDGGARPQETQYF	TGTGCCAGCAGGGACGGGGGGGCAAGGCCCCAAGAGACCCAGTACTTC
TRBJ1-4	TRBV6-5	NA	13	NA	CASAEILNEKLFF	TGTGCCAGCGCGGAGATACTTAATGAAAAACTGTTTTTT
TRBJ1-1	TRBV5-5	TRBD1	16	NA	CASSRSRGPKNTEAFF	TGTGCCAGCAGCCGTTCGAGGGGGCCGAAGAACACTGAAGCTTTCTTT
TRBJ1-2	TRBV6-5	NA	13	once	CASSYTPNYGYTF	TGTGCCAGCAGTTACACTCCTAACTATGGCTACACCTTC
TRBJ1-5	TRBV6-5	NA	12	NA	CASRGSNQPQHF	TGTGCCAGCAGGGGCAGCAATCAGCCCCAGCATTTT
TRBJ2-5	TRBV4-2	TRBD2	18	NA	CASSQRGEDSGKEKTQYF	TGTGCCAGCAGCCAAAGGGGAGAGGATAGCGGGAAGGAAAAGACCCAGTACTTC
TRBJ2-7	TRBV13	NA	9	NA	CASTYEQYF	TGTGCCAGCACTTACGAGCAGTACTTC
TRBJ1-1	TRBV25-1	NA	14	NA	CAWVGGMGTTEAFF	TGTGCCTGGGTGGGGGGGATGGGTACCACTGAAGCTTTCTTT
TRBJ2-7	TRBV11-2	NA	12	once	CASRTDSYEQYF	TGTGCCAGCCGGACTGACTCCTACGAGCAGTACTTC
TRBJ2-7	TRBV30	NA	12	NA	CAWSVQSYEQYF	TGTGCCTGGAGTGTACAGTCCTACGAGCAGTACTTC
TRBJ2-1	TRBV10-3	TRBD2	17	NA	CAISESLSSGENNEQFF	TGTGCCATCAGTGAGTCGCTATCTAGCGGGGAGAACAATGAGCAGTTCTTC